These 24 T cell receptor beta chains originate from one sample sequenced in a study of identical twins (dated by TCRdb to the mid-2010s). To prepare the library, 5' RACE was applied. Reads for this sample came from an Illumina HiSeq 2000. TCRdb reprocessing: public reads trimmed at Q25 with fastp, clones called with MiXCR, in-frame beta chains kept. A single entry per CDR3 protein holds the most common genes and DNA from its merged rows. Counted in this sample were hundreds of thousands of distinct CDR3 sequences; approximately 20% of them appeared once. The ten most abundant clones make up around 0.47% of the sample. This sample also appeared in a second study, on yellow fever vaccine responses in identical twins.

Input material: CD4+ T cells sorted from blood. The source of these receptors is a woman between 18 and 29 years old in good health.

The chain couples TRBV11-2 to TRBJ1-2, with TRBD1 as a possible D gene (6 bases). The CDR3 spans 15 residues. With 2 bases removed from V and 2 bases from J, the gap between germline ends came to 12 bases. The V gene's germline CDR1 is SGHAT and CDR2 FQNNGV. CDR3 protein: CASSLRGETNYGYTF. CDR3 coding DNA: TGTGCCAGCAGCTTAAGGGGGGAAACCAACTATGGCTACACCTTC.

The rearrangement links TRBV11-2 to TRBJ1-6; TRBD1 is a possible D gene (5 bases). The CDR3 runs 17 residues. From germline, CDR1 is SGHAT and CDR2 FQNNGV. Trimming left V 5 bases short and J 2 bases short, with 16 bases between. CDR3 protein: CASSRGHWGTYNSPLHF. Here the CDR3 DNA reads TGTGCCAGCAGCCGCGGGCACTGGGGGACCTATAATTCACCCCTCCACTTT.

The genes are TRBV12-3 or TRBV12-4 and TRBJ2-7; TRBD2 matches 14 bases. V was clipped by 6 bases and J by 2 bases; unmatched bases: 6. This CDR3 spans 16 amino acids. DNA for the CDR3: TGTGCCAGCAGGGCCGGGACTAGCGGGAGAACCTACGAGCAGTACTTC. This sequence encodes CASRAGTSGRTYEQYF.

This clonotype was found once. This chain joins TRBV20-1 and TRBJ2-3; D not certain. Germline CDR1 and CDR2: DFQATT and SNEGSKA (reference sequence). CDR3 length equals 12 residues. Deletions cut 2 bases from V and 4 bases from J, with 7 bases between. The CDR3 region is CSARRTSDTQYF. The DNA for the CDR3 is TGCAGTGCTAGAAGGACGTCAGATACGCAGTATTTT.

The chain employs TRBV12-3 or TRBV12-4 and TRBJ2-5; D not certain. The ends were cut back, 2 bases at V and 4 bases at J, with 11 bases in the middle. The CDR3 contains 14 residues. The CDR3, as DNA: TGTGCCAGCAGTTTAACTCAATCCCTAGAGACCCAGTACTTC. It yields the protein CASSLTQSLETQYF.

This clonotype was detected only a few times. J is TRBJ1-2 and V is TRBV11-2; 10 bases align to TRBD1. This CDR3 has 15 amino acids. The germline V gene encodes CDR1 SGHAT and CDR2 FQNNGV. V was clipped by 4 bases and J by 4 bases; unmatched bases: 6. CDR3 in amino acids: CASSSTGGVGYGYTF. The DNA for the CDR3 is TGTGCCAGCAGCTCGACAGGGGGCGTGGGCTATGGCTACACCTTC.

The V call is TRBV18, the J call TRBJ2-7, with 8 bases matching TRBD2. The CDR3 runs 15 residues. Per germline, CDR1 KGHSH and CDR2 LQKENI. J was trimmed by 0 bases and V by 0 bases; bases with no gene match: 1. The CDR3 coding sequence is TGTGCCAGCTCACCACCGACTAGCGTCTCCTACGAGCAGTACTTC. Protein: CASSPPTSVSYEQYF.

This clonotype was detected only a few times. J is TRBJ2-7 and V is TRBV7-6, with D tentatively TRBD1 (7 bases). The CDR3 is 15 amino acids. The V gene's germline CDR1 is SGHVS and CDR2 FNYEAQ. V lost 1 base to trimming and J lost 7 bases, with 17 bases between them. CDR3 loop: CASSLGTGRGEEQYF. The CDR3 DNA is TGTGCCAGCAGCTTAGGGACAGGAAGGGGGGAAGAGCAGTACTTC.

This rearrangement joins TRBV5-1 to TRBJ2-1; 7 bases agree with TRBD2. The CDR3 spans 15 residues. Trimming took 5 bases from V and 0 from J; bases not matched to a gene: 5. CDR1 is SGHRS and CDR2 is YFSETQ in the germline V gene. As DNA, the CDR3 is TGCGCCAGCAGGGAGCGCGGGAGCTCCTACAATGAGCAGTTCTTC. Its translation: CASRERGSSYNEQFF.

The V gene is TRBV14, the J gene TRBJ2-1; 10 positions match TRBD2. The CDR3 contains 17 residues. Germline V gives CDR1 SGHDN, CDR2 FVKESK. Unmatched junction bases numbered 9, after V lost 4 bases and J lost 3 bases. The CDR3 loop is CASSPYPSGSFYNEQFF. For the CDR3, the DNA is TGTGCCAGCAGCCCCTACCCTAGCGGGAGCTTCTACAATGAGCAGTTCTTC.

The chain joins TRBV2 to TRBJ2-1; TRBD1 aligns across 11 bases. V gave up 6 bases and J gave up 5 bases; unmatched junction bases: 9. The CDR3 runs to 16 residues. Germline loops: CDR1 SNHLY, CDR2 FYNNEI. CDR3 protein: CASRIQDRGRNNEQFF. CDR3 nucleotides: TGTGCCAGCAGAATACAGGACAGGGGGCGGAACAATGAGCAGTTCTTC. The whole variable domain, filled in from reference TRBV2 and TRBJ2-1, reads EPEVTQTPSHQVTQMGQEVILRCVPISNHLYFYWYRQILGQKVEFLVSFYNNEISEKSEIFDDQFSVERPDGSNFTLKIRSTKLEDSAMYFCASRIQDRGRNNEQFFGPGTRLTVL.

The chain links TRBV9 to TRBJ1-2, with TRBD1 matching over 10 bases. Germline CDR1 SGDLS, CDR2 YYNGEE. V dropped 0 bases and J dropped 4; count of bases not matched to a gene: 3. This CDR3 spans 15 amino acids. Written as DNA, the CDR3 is TGTGCCAGCAGCGTAGGACAGGGGGCCGTCTATGGCTACACCTTC. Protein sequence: CASSVGQGAVYGYTF.

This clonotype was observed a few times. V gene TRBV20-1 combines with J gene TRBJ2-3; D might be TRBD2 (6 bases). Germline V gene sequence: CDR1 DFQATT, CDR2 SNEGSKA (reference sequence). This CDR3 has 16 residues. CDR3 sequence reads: CSHRRGRGGSTDTQYF. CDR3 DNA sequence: TGCAGCCACCGAAGGGGACGGGGAGGAAGCACAGATACGCAGTATTTT.

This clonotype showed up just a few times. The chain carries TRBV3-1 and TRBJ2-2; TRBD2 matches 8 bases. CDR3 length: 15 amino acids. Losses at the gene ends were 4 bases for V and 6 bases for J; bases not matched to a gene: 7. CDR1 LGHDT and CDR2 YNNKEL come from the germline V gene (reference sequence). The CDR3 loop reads CASSPKRLASGELFF. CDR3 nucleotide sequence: TGTGCCAGCAGCCCTAAGAGACTAGCGTCCGGGGAGCTGTTTTTT.

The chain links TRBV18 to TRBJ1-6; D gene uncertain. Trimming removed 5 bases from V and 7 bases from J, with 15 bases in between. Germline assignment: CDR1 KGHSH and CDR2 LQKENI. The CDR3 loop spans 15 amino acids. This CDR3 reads CASSATEIENSPLHF. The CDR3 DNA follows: TGTGCCAGCTCAGCAACAGAAATTGAAAATTCACCCCTCCACTTT.

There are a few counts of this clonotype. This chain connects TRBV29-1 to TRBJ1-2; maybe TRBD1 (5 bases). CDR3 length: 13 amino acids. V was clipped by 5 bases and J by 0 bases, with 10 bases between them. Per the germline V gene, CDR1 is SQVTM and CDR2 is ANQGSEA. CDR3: CSVSPGTNYGYTF. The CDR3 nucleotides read TGCAGCGTTTCACCAGGGACTAACTATGGCTACACCTTC.

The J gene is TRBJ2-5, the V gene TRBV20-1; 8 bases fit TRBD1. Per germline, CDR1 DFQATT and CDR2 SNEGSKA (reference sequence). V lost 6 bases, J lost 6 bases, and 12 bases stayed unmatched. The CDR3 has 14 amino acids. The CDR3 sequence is CSAEIRGRGKTQYF. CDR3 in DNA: TGCAGTGCCGAGATCAGGGGGCGCGGAAAGACCCAGTACTTC.

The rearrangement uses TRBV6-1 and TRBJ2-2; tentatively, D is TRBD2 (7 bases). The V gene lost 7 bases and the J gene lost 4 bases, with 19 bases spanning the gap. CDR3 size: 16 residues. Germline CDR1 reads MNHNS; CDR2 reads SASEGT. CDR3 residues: CASTRGGGSFTGELFF. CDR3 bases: TGTGCCAGCACCCGGGGAGGGGGGTCCTTCACCGGGGAGCTGTTTTTT.

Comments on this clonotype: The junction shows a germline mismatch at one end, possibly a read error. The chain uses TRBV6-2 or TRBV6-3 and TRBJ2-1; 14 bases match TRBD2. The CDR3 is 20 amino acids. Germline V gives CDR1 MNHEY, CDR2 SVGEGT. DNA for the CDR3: TGTGCCAGCAGTTCCTTTCTGACTAGCGGGGGGGCCAGGAGCTACCATGAGCAGTTCTTC. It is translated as CASSSFLTSGGARSYHEQFF.

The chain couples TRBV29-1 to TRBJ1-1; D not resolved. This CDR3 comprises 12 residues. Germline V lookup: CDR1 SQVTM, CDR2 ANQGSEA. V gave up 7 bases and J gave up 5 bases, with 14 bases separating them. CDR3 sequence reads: CSAGKGLTEAFF. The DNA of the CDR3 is TGCAGCGCTGGGAAGGGATTGACTGAAGCTTTCTTT.

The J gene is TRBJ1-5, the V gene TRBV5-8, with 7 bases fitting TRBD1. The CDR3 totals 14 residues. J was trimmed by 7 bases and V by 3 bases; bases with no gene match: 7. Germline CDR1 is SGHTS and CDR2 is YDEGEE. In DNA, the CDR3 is TGTGCCAGCAGCTCAGGACAGGTCAGCCAGCCCCAGCATTTT. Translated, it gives CASSSGQVSQPQHF.

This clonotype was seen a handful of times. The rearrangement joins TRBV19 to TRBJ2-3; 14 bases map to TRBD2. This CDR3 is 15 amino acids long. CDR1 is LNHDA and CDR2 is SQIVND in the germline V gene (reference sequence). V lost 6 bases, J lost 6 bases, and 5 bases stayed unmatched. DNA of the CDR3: TGTGCCAGTAGGAGACTAGCGGGAGGGTCTGATACGCAGTATTTT. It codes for CASRRLAGGSDTQYF.

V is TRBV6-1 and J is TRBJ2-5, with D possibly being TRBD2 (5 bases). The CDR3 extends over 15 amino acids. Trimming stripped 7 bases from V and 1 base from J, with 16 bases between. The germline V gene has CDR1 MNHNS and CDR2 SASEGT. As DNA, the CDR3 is TGTGCCAGCACGAAGTATCGGGGTTCCCAAGAGACCCAGTACTTC. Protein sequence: CASTKYRGSQETQYF.

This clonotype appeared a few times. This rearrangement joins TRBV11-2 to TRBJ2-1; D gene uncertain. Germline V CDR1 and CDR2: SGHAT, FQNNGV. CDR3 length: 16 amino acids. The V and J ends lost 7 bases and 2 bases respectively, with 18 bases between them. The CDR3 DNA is TGTGCCAGCAACCCCCGTGGCGGAGCACCCTACAATGAGCAGTTCTTC. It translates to CASNPRGGAPYNEQFF.